This TCR beta chain appears in the sequencing data of a study of T cell repertoires in breast cancer. Study-wide background: Samples were breast cancer tumors, lymph nodes and blood from patients, and control blood. There were nine healthy control donors. Regarding the study as a whole: Tumor-free sentinel nodes shared only 1.5% to 2.5% of tumor TCRs; involved nodes shared more than 6%. Some 18 TCR pairs recurred across seven or more tumors but rarely in control blood.

Turning to this clonotype: Its antigen is unidentified.

An expanded emulsion RT-PCR with primers for all TCR V genes paired CD8+ T cell chains. This CDR3 is 13 amino acids long. Germline V CDR1 and CDR2: DFQATT, SNEGSKA (reference sequence). V lost 6 bases, J lost 2 bases, and 13 bases lay in between. During the second nested PCR, blocking oligonucleotides suppressed genes that were not paired. TCRdb redid the calling of the emulsion pairing reads with MiXCR, one entry per CDR3 protein. The repertoire holds about 40,000 distinct CDR3 sequences, with about 50% as singletons. The chain joins TRBV20-1 to TRBJ1-1; D remains unclear. The clonotype was recovered from a pool of human donors with breast cancer or a healthy control (not recorded which). Sequencing used CD8+ T cells. CDR3 sequence: CSAPVPGNTEAFF. The DNA for the CDR3 is TGCAGTGCCCCGGTCCCGGGAAACACTGAAGCTTTCTTT.